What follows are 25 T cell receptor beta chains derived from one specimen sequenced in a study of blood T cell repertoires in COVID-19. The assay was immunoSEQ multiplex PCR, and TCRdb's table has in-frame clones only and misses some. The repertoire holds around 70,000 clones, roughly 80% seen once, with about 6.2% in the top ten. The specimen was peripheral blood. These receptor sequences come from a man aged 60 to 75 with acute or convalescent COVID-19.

In DNA form, the CDR3 reads TGTGCCACCAGTGGGGGGGACCGTAGGCAGTATTTT. Amino acid sequence: CATSGGDRRQYF. J is TRBJ2-3 and V is TRBV24-1, with D possibly TRBD2 on 6 matching bases. The CDR3 is made up of 12 amino acids. Trimming took 5 bases from V and 11 from J, leaving 13 bases between them. CDR1 is KGHDR, CDR2 SFDVKD, per germline.

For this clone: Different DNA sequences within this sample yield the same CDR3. The CDR3 is CASSITGDNQPQHF. The CDR3 DNA follows: TGTGCCAGTAGTATAACCGGAGACAATCAGCCCCAGCATTTT. V and J are TRBV19 and TRBJ1-5; D is ambiguous. The CDR3 runs 14 residues. The germline CDR1 and CDR2 sequences are LNHDA and SQIVND (reference sequence). V gave up 2 bases and J gave up 3 bases, with 8 bases separating them.

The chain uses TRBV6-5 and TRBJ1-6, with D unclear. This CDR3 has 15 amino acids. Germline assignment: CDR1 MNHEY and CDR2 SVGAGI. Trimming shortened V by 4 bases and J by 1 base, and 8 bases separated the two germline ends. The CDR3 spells CASSSTSSYNSPLHF. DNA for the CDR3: TGTGCCAGCAGTTCCACGAGTTCCTATAATTCACCCCTCCACTTT.

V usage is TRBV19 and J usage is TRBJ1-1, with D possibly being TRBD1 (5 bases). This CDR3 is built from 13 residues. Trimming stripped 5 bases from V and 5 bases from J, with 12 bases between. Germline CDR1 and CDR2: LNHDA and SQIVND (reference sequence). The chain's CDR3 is CASSVQGWTEAFF. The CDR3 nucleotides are TGTGCCAGTAGTGTCCAGGGTTGGACTGAAGCTTTCTTT.

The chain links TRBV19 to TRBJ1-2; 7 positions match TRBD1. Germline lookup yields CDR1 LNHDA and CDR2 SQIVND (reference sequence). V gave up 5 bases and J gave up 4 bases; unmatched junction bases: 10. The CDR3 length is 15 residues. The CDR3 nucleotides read TGTGCCAGTAGTTCTCAGACCGGGACAGCCTATGGCTACACCTTC. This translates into CASSSQTGTAYGYTF.

The CDR3 region has the DNA TGTGCCAGCAGCCGAGAGACAGGGACCTATAATTCACCCCTCCACTTT. The encoded protein is CASSRETGTYNSPLHF. This sequence joins TRBV3-1 (or the pseudogene TRBV3-2) and TRBJ1-6; 7 bases are shared with TRBD1. Unmatched junction bases numbered 5, after V lost 4 bases and J lost 2 bases. Germline-derived CDR1 and CDR2 are LGHDT and YNNKEL (reference sequence). CDR3 length equals 16 residues.

The CDR3 here is CASSKSGLGYTF. DNA of the CDR3: TGTGCCAGTAGTAAATCTGGGCTTGGCTACACCTTC. The gene calls are TRBV19 and TRBJ1-2; D call uncertain. The germline V gene encodes CDR1 LNHDA and CDR2 SQIVND (reference sequence). This CDR3 region has 12 residues. V was cut by 4 bases and J by 7 bases, with 10 bases left in between.

This chain's CDR3 is CASSSQGYGYTF. The DNA of the CDR3 is TGTGCCAGCAGCTCTCAGGGCTATGGCTACACCTTC. This rearrangement joins TRBV9 to TRBJ1-2; TRBD1 is a possible D gene (5 bases). The V end was cut by 4 bases, the J end by 4 bases, with 8 bases between. Per germline, CDR1 SGDLS and CDR2 YYNGEE. CDR3 size: 12 residues.

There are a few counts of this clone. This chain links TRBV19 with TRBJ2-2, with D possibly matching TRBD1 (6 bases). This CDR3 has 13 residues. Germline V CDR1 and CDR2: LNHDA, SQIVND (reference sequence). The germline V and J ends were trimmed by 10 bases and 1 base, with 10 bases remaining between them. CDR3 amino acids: CATPDRNTGELFF. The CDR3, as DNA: TGTGCCACACCGGACAGGAACACCGGGGAGCTGTTTTTT.

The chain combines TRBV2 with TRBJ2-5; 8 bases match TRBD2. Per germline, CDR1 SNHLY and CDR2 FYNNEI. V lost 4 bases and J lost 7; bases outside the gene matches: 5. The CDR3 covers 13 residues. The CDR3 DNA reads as TGTGCCAGCAGTGGGCTAGCGGGCCCGACCCAGTACTTC. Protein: CASSGLAGPTQYF.

Here the CDR3 reads CASSPGLVSGNTIYF. The CDR3 DNA sequence: TGTGCCAGCAGTCCAGGGTTAGTCTCTGGAAACACCATATATTTT. The chain employs TRBV25-1 and TRBJ1-3; a weak D match, TRBD1 (5 bases). The CDR3 contains 15 residues. Per germline, CDR1 MGHDK and CDR2 SYGVNS. Trimming pared 5 bases from V and 0 bases from J, leaving 11 bases between.

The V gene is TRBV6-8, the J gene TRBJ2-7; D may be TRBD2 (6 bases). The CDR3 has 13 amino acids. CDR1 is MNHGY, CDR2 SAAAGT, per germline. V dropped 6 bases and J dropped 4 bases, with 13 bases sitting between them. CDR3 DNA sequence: TGTGCCAGCAGCATGACGGGGGATTACGAGCAGTACGTC. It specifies CASSMTGDYEQYV.

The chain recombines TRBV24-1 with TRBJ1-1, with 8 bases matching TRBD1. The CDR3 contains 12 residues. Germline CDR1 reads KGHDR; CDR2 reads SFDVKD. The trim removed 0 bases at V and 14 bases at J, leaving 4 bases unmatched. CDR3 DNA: TGTGCCACCAGTGATTTGGCGGACAGGGCGTTCTTT. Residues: CATSDLADRAFF.

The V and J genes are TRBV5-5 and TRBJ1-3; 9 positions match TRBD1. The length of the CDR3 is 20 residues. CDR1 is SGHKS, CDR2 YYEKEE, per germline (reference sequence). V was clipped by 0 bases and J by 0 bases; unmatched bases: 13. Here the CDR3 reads CASSLGAPGQGTFSGNTIYF. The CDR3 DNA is TGTGCCAGCAGCTTGGGGGCTCCGGGACAGGGAACCTTCTCTGGAAACACCATATATTTT.

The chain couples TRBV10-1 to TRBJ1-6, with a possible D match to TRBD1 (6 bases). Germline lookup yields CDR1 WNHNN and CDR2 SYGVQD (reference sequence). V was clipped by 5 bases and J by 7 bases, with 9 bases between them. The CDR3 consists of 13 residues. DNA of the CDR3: TGCGCCAGCAGTACAGGGAGAAATTCACCCCTCCACTTT. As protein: CASSTGRNSPLHF.

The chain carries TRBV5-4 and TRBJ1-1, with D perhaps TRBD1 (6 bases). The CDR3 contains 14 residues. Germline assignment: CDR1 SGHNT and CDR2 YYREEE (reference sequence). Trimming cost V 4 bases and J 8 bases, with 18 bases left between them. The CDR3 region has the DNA TGTGCCAGCAGCCCGGAACCAGGGGCTTTAGAAGCTTTCTTT. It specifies CASSPEPGALEAFF.

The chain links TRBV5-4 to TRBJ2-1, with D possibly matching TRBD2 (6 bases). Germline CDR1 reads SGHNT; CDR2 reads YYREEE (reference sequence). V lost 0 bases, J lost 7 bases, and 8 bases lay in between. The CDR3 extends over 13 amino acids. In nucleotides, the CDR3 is TGTGCCAGCAGCTTGGTAGGAGGGAATGAGCAGTTCTTC. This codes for CASSLVGGNEQFF.

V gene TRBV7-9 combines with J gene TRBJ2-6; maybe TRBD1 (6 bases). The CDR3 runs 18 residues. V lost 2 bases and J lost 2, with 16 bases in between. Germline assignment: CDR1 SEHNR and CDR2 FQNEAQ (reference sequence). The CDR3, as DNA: TGTGCCAGCAGCTTATATATCGCCCCAGGGGCTGGGGCCAACGTCCTGACTTTC. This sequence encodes CASSLYIAPGAGANVLTF.

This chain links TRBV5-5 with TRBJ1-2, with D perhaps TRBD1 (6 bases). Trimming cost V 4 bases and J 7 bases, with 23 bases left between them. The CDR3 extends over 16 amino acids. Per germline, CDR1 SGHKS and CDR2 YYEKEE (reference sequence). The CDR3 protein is CASSTAGTTGGGGYTF. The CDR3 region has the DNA TGTGCCAGCAGCACGGCCGGGACAACCGGCGGAGGTGGCTACACCTTC.

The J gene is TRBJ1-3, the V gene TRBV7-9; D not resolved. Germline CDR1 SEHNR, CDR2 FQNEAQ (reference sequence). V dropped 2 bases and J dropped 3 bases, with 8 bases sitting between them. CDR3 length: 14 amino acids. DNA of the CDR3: TGTGCCAGCAGCTTAACGCAGGTTGGAAACACCATATATTTT. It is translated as CASSLTQVGNTIYF.

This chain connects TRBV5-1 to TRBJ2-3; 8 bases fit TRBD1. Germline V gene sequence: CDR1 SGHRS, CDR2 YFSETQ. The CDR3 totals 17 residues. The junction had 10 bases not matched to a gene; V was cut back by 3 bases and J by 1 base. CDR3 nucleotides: TGCGCCAGCAGCTCATTTAGCTTGGGACAGGGCACAGATACGCAGTATTTT. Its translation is CASSSFSLGQGTDTQYF.

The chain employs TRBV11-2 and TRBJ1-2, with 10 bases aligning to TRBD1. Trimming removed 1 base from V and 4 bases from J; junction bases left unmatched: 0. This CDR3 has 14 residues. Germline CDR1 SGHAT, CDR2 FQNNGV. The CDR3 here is CASSLGTGGYGYTF. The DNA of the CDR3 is TGTGCCAGCAGCTTAGGGACAGGGGGCTATGGCTACACCTTC.

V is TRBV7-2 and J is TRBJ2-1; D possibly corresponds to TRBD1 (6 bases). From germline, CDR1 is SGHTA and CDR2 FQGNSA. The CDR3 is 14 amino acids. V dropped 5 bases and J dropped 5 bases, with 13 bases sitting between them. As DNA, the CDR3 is TGTGCCAGCAGCAAGACAGGATCTAACAATGAGCAGTTCTTC. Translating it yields CASSKTGSNNEQFF. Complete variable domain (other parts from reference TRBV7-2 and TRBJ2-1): GAGVSQSPSNKVTEKGKDVELRCDPISGHTALYWYRQSLGQGLEFLIYFQGNSAPDKSGLPSDRFSAERTGGSVSTLTIQRTQQEDSAVYLCASSKTGSNNEQFFGPGTRLTVL.

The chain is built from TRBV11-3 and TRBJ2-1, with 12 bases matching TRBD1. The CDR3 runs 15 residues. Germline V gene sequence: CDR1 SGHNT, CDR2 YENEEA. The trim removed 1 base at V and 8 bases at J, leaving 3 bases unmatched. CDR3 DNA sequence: TGTGCCAGCAGCTTAGCGGGACAGGGGGCGGATGAGCAGTTCTTC. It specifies CASSLAGQGADEQFF.

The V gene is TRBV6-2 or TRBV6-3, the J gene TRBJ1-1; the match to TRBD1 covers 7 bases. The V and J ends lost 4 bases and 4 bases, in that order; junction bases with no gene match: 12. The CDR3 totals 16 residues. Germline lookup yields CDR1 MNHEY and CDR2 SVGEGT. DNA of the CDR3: TGTGCCAGCAGTTTTCGGACGACAGGGATGGTCACTGAAGCTTTCTTT. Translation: CASSFRTTGMVTEAFF.